These T cell receptor beta chains were read from a single sample in a study of high-grade serous ovarian cancer treatment subgroups. Assay: immunoSEQ multiplex PCR; the TCRdb copy retains only in-frame clones and omits some. Of about 12,000 clones in the sample, approximately 88% were seen once. Source material: tumor tissue. These receptors originate from a human donor with high-grade serous ovarian cancer. CDR3s include the opening cysteine and the closing phenylalanine or tryptophan. A D gene is named only where the DNA matches it firmly. Size is stated for part of the rows, as once, few or many counts, or as a class when the clone is expanded.

d_call	clone_size	v_call	j_call	cdr3_nt	cdr3_aa
TRBD1	NA	TRBV10-1	TRBJ1-1	TGCGCCAGCAGTGGGACAGGACCGAACACTGAAGCTTTCTTT	CASSGTGPNTEAFF
NA	few	TRBV9	TRBJ1-2	TGTGCCAGCAGCGTAGGCGTCACTAACTATGGCTACACCTTC	CASSVGVTNYGYTF
NA	NA	TRBV28	TRBJ1-3	TGTGCCAGCAGTTCCCCCAGGGGCCACACCATATATTTT	CASSSPRGHTIYF
NA	NA	TRBV5-1	TRBJ2-5	TGCGCCAGCAGCACCTCCGGGACATTTGAGACCCAGTACTTC	CASSTSGTFETQYF
TRBD1	NA	TRBV7-8	TRBJ2-7	TGTGCCAGCAGCTGGGACAGGGGCTCCTCCTACGAGCAGTACTTC	CASSWDRGSSYEQYF
NA	NA	TRBV7-6	TRBJ1-1	TGTGCCAGCAGCTCAGACAGAATCACTGAAGCTTTCTTT	CASSSDRITEAFF
NA	once	TRBV6-1	TRBJ1-6	TGTGCCAGCAGTGAACAGTCAGCCTCGAGCTCCTATAATTCACCCCTCCACTTT	CASSEQSASSSYNSPLHF
TRBD1	NA	TRBV14	TRBJ1-2	TGTGCCAGCAGCCAAGTCGGGACAGAAGACTTAGGCTACACCTTC	CASSQVGTEDLGYTF
NA	NA	TRBV21-1	TRBJ1-1	TGTGCCAGCAGCAAATTCGACAGGCCCCCTGGCCGGAACACTGAAGCTTTCTTT	CASSKFDRPPGRNTEAFF
TRBD1	NA	TRBV7-8	TRBJ1-1	TGTGCCAGCAGCCCTGGACAGGGATTGAACACTGAAGCTTTCTTT	CASSPGQGLNTEAFF
NA	NA	TRBV27	TRBJ1-3	TGTGCCAGCAGTCCAGGGATTGACCGCACGGACACCATATATTTT	CASSPGIDRTDTIYF
NA	NA	TRBV7-2	TRBJ2-6	TGTGCCAGCAGCTTACTTCGGGGGTGGTCTGGGGCCAACGTCCTGACTTTC	CASSLLRGWSGANVLTF
TRBD2	NA	TRBV27	TRBJ2-7	TGTGCCAGCAGTTGGACTAGCGGGAAAGACGAGCAGTACTTC	CASSWTSGKDEQYF
NA	NA	TRBV6-1	TRBJ2-5	TGTGCCAGCAGCCGGGACGTACAAGAGACCCAGTACTTC	CASSRDVQETQYF
TRBD2	NA	TRBV10-2	TRBJ2-1	TGCGCCAGCAGGGTAGCGGGGCCATACAATGAGCAGTTCTTC	CASRVAGPYNEQFF
TRBD1	once	TRBV7-3	TRBJ2-3	TGTGCCAGCAGCAAGGGGACAGACACAGATACGCAGTATTTT	CASSKGTDTDTQYF
NA	NA	TRBV30	TRBJ1-2	TGCGCCTGGAGTGTAGTTGCGGATGGCTACACCTTC	CAWSVVADGYTF
NA	once	TRBV27	TRBJ1-6	TGTGCCAGCAGTTTAACAGCAAGAAGAAATTCACCCCTCCACTTT	CASSLTARRNSPLHF
TRBD2	NA	TRBV7-2	TRBJ2-7	TGTGCCAGCAGCTTGGGCCGCGGGGGGGCGGGGAACGAGCAGTACTTC	CASSLGRGGAGNEQYF
TRBD2	NA	TRBV4-2	TRBJ2-1	TGTGCCAGCAGCCAAGGGAGCCTGGGACTAGCGGGGGGGCATGAGCAGTTCTTC	CASSQGSLGLAGGHEQFF
NA	NA	TRBV5-5	TRBJ1-6	TGTGCCAGCACCCAAAGAGCGGGACCCGATAATTCACCCCTCCACTTT	CASTQRAGPDNSPLHF
TRBD1	NA	TRBV6-4	TRBJ1-1	TGTGCCAGCAGCCCAGGGGGAGTGAACACTGAAGCTTTCTTT	CASSPGGVNTEAFF
NA	NA	TRBV28	TRBJ1-2	TGTGCCAGCAGCCCCCGATTGTCTCATGGCTACACCTTC	CASSPRLSHGYTF